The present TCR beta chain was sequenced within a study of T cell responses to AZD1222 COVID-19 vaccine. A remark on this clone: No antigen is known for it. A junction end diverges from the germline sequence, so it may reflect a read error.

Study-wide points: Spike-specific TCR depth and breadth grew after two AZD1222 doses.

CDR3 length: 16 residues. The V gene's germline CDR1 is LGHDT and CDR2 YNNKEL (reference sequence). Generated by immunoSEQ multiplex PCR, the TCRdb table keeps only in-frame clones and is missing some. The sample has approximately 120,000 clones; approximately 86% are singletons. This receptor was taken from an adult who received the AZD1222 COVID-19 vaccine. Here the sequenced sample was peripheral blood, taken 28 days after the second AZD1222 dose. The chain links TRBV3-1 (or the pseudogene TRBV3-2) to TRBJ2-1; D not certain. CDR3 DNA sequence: TGTGCCAGCACCCAAGGTAGAGCGAGCACCTACAATGAGCAGTTCTTC. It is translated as CASTQGRASTYNEQFF.